What follows are 22 T cell receptor beta chains derived from one specimen sequenced in a study of blood T cell repertoires in COVID-19 (dated by TCRdb to 2018 to 2021). The method behind the library was the immunoSEQ multiplex PCR assay. What TCRdb holds here is the immuneACCESS table cut down to in-frame rearrangements. Part of the clones is not present; checked against another copy, under half of the missing clones reflect an unresolved V gene, and the others are unexplained. In all, the sample holds around 100,000 clones, and about nine tenths of those were seen once. The leading ten clones occupy approximately 5.1% of the sample. Sequencing input: peripheral blood. The source is a man between 50 and 59 years old with acute or convalescent COVID-19.

V gene TRBV29-1 combines with J gene TRBJ1-1, with TRBD1 matching 8 bases. V was clipped by 1 base and J by 1 base; unmatched bases: 5. There are 15 residues in the CDR3. Looked up from germline, CDR1 is SQVTM and CDR2 is ANQGSEA. The CDR3 DNA sequence: TGCAGCGTTGAAGCGACAGGGGCATGGAACACTGAAGCTTTCTTT. The encoded protein is CSVEATGAWNTEAFF.

The rearrangement links TRBV5-5 to TRBJ2-4; a possible D gene is TRBD2 (6 bases). The CDR3 extends over 17 amino acids. Germline lookup yields CDR1 SGHKS and CDR2 YYEKEE (reference sequence). The germline V and J ends were trimmed by 1 base and 0 bases, with 14 bases remaining between them. The CDR3 DNA sequence: TGTGCCAGCAGCTTGTTCTGGGCGGGGTTAGCCAAAAACATTCAGTACTTC. Translating gives CASSLFWAGLAKNIQYF.

The gene calls are TRBV5-1 and TRBJ1-2; D call uncertain. The CDR3 is 14 residues long. Germline V gives CDR1 SGHRS, CDR2 YFSETQ. V was pared by 0 bases and J by 4 bases, with 10 bases between. CDR3: CASSLDNLGYGYTF. The DNA of the CDR3 is TGCGCCAGCAGCTTGGACAATCTAGGCTATGGCTACACCTTC.

The chain links TRBV10-3 to TRBJ2-7; the D gene is possibly TRBD2 (6 bases). The CDR3 runs 15 residues. Per the germline V gene, CDR1 is ENHRY and CDR2 is SYGVKD. V dropped 0 bases and J dropped 2 bases, with 11 bases sitting between them. The CDR3 is CAISESGSGPYEQYF. The CDR3 DNA sequence: TGTGCCATCAGTGAGTCCGGTAGCGGCCCCTACGAGCAGTACTTC.

V and J are TRBV19 and TRBJ1-1; D unclear. The CDR3 is 13 residues long. Per germline, CDR1 LNHDA and CDR2 SQIVND (reference sequence). V lost 4 bases to trimming and J lost 1 base, with 7 bases between them. The CDR3 spells CASSTTRNTEAFF. The CDR3 region has the DNA TGTGCCAGTAGTACCACTAGGAACACTGAAGCTTTCTTT.

V and J are TRBV10-1 and TRBJ1-2, with 10 positions matching TRBD1. J lost 0 bases, V lost 3 bases, and 1 base had no gene match. Looked up from germline, CDR1 is WNHNN and CDR2 is SYGVQD (reference sequence). CDR3 size: 15 residues. For the CDR3, the DNA is TGCGCCAGCAGTGACGGACAGGGGGCTAACTATGGCTACACCTTC. Translation gives CASSDGQGANYGYTF.

The chain employs TRBV15 and TRBJ2-2, with TRBD1 matching 7 bases. The CDR3 is 16 amino acids. Trimming took 1 base from V and 3 from J; bases not matched to a gene: 5. Germline loops: CDR1 LNHNV, CDR2 YYDKDF (reference sequence). CDR3 region: CATSRGGGFDTGELFF. The DNA for the CDR3 is TGTGCCACCAGCAGAGGAGGGGGCTTCGACACCGGGGAGCTGTTTTTT.

This rearrangement joins TRBV5-6 to TRBJ2-7, with 7 bases matching TRBD2. The CDR3 runs 17 residues. V was pared by 2 bases and J by 5 bases, with 16 bases of the junction left unmatched. The germline CDR1 and CDR2 sequences are SGHDT and YYEEEE. The DNA for the CDR3 is TGTGCCAGCAGCTTTCAATCCATAGTTGGGGGGGTCGACGAGCAGTACTTC. This codes for CASSFQSIVGGVDEQYF.

V and J are TRBV19 and TRBJ2-7, with TRBD2 as a possible D gene (5 bases). CDR3 length equals 14 residues. Trimming took 8 bases from V and 3 from J, leaving 17 bases between them. Germline CDR1 and CDR2: LNHDA and SQIVND (reference sequence). CDR3 protein: CASAWRTGNYEQYF. CDR3 nucleotide sequence: TGTGCCAGTGCCTGGAGGACGGGGAACTACGAGCAGTACTTC.

The genes are TRBV7-9 and TRBJ2-5; 8 bases align to TRBD2. Trimming at V came to 5 bases and at J to 4 bases, leaving 6 bases not matched to a gene. Germline lookup yields CDR1 SEHNR and CDR2 FQNEAQ (reference sequence). This CDR3 is 14 amino acids long. The CDR3 nucleotides read TGTGCCAGCAGCCGGGGACTAGTCCCAGAGACCCAGTACTTC. This encodes CASSRGLVPETQYF.

The V gene is TRBV5-4, the J gene TRBJ2-5, with no clear D. CDR1 is SGHNT and CDR2 is YYREEE in the germline V gene (reference sequence). The V gene lost 4 bases and the J gene lost 4 bases, with 5 bases spanning the gap. This CDR3 contains 11 residues. This chain's CDR3 is CASSLTETQYF. As DNA, the CDR3 is TGTGCCAGCAGCCTAACAGAGACCCAGTACTTC.

CDR3 bases: TGTGCCAGCAGCCCGGGGGACGGACACACAGATACGCAGTATTTT. Its protein product is CASSPGDGHTDTQYF. The chain links TRBV11-3 to TRBJ2-3; D possibly corresponds to TRBD2 (6 bases). The CDR3 runs 15 residues. The V end lost 5 bases, the J end lost 2 bases, and 14 bases lay between the germline ends. Germline CDR1 and CDR2: SGHNT and YENEEA.

This clone has more than one count but fewer than ten. The J gene is TRBJ1-2, the V gene TRBV30; 8 bases are a match to TRBD1. The CDR3 consists of 12 residues. Trimming took 0 bases from V and 7 from J; bases not matched to a gene: 1. The germline V gene has CDR1 GTSNPN and CDR2 SVGIG (reference sequence). CDR3 sequence reads: CAWSVDRGGYTF. CDR3 DNA sequence: TGTGCCTGGAGTGTAGACAGGGGTGGCTACACCTTC.

The genes are TRBV6-5 and TRBJ1-6; 7 nucleotides align to TRBD1. Germline V gene lookup returns CDR1 MNHEY and CDR2 SVGAGI. Unmatched junction bases numbered 11, after V lost 4 bases and J lost 8 bases. This CDR3 spans 16 amino acids. CDR3: CASSSAVTGIHSPLHF. The DNA of the CDR3 is TGTGCCAGCAGTTCCGCCGTGACAGGGATCCATTCACCCCTCCACTTT.

The rearrangement links TRBV27 to TRBJ2-7, with D perhaps matching TRBD2 (6 bases). Trimming removed 6 bases at V and 0 bases at J, with 18 bases between. Germline lookup yields CDR1 MNHEY and CDR2 SMNVEV (reference sequence). The CDR3 covers 16 residues. The chain's CDR3 is CASSPSSGEYSYEQYF. In DNA form, the CDR3 reads TGTGCCAGCAGCCCGTCTTCGGGAGAATACTCCTACGAGCAGTACTTC.

The rearrangement links TRBV19 to TRBJ1-2; the D is unclear. The V end was cut by 3 bases, the J end by 2 bases, with 10 bases between. This CDR3 comprises 14 residues. Germline V gene data show CDR1 as LNHDA and CDR2 as SQIVND (reference sequence). The DNA for the CDR3 is TGTGCCAGTAGTATCTCGCTATCCAACTATGGCTACACCTTC. Translated, it gives CASSISLSNYGYTF.

The V gene is TRBV19, the J gene TRBJ2-1; 10 bases line up with TRBD2. Germline V gives CDR1 LNHDA, CDR2 SQIVND (reference sequence). The CDR3 is 19 amino acids. V was pared by 7 bases and J by 4 bases, with 19 bases of the junction left unmatched. The CDR3 spells CASKSGPTATSGVYNEQFF. DNA of the CDR3: TGTGCCAGTAAGTCAGGGCCTACCGCAACTAGCGGGGTATACAATGAGCAGTTCTTC.

V usage is TRBV19 and J usage is TRBJ1-2, with D perhaps TRBD1 (5 bases). Germline V gene data show CDR1 as LNHDA and CDR2 as SQIVND (reference sequence). This CDR3 has 15 residues. V lost 6 bases and J lost 4, with 18 bases in between. CDR3 protein: CASRDGGLRGYGYTF. The CDR3 region has the DNA TGTGCCAGTAGGGACGGAGGACTAAGGGGCTATGGCTACACCTTC.

The rearrangement uses TRBV19 and TRBJ2-1; D is perhaps TRBD1 (6 bases). V shed 4 bases and J shed 6 bases, with 13 bases lying between them. Germline values: CDR1 LNHDA, CDR2 SQIVND (reference sequence). This CDR3 contains 14 residues. CDR3 in amino acids: CASSRGRGGNEQFF. The CDR3 coding sequence is TGTGCCAGTAGTAGGGGGCGAGGGGGCAATGAGCAGTTCTTC.

The chain uses TRBV7-9 and TRBJ2-5, with 10 bases that match TRBD2. V dropped 5 bases and J dropped 5; count of bases not matched to a gene: 11. CDR3 size: 16 residues. CDR1 is SEHNR, CDR2 FQNEAQ, per germline (reference sequence). The CDR3 here is CASSAPLAGAEETQYF. The CDR3 DNA reads TGTGCCAGCAGCGCTCCCCTAGCGGGAGCCGAGGAGACCCAGTACTTC.

The V and J genes are TRBV4-3 and TRBJ1-6; D remains ambiguous. CDR3 length: 15 amino acids. The ends were cut back, 0 bases at V and 10 bases at J, with 13 bases in the middle. Germline values: CDR1 LGHNA, CDR2 YSLEER. Here the CDR3 DNA reads TGCGCCAGCAGCCAAGATGTCCAAGTCAGATCACCCCTCCACTTT. Protein: CASSQDVQVRSPLHF.

The V gene is TRBV6-2 or TRBV6-3, the J gene TRBJ1-4; the D gene is possibly TRBD1 (6 bases). V shed 4 bases and J shed 8 bases, with 14 bases lying between them. The germline V gene has CDR1 MNHEY and CDR2 SVGEGT. CDR3 length: 14 amino acids. CDR3 bases: TGTGCCAGCAGTTCACGGGACACCCAGGAAAAACTGTTTTTT. Protein product: CASSSRDTQEKLFF.